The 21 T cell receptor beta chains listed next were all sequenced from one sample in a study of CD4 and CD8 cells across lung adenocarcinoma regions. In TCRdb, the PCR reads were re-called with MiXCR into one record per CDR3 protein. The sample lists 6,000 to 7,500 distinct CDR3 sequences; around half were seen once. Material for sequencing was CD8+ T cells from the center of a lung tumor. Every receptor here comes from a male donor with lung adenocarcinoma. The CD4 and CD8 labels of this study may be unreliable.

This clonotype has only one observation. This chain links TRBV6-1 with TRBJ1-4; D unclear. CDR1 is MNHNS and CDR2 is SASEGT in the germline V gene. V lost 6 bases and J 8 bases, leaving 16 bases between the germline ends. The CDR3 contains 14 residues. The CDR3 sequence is CASRALMGSEKLFF. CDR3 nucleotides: TGTGCCAGCAGGGCCTTGATGGGGTCGGAAAAACTGTTTTTT.

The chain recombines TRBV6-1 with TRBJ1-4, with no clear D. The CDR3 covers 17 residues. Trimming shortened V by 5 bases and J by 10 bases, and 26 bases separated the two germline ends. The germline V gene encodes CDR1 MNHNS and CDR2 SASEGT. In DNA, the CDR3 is TGTGCCAGCAGTCTGGCTCGACCCAGGAATAGTGTTGGAAAACTGTTTTTT. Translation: CASSLARPRNSVGKLFF.

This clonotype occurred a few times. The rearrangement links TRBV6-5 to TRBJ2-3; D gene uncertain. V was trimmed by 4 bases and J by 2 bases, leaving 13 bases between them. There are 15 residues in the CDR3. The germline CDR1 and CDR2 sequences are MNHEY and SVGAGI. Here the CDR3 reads CASSSMTVYTDTQYF. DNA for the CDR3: TGTGCCAGCAGTTCTATGACTGTATACACAGATACGCAGTATTTT.

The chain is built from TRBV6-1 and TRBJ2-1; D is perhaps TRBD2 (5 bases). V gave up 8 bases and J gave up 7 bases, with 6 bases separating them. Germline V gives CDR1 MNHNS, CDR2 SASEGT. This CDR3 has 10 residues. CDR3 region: CASGLNEQFF. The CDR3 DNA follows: TGTGCCAGCGGACTGAATGAGCAGTTCTTC.

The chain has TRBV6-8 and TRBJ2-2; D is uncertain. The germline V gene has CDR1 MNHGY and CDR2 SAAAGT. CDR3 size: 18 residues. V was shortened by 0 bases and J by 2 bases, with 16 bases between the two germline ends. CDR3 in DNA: TGTGCCAGCAGTTACTCGCGTTGGTCTTACGTAAACACCGGGGAGCTGTTTTTT. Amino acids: CASSYSRWSYVNTGELFF.

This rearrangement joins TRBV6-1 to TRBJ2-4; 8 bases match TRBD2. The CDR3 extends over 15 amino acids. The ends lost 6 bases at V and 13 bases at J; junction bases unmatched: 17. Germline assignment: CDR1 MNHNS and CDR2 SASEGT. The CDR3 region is CASRTGGRVTDTQYF. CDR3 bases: TGTGCCAGCAGGACGGGGGGGCGAGTCACAGACACGCAGTACTTC.

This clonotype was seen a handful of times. CDR3 coding DNA: TGTGCCAGCAGCTTAGATCGCAGGAACACCGGGGAGCTGTTTTTT. This encodes CASSLDRRNTGELFF. The chain is built from TRBV7-2 and TRBJ2-2, with unresolved D. CDR1 and CDR2 from the germline V gene are SGHTA and FQGNSA. Trimming cost V 1 base and J 1 base, with 7 bases left between them. The CDR3 contains 15 residues.

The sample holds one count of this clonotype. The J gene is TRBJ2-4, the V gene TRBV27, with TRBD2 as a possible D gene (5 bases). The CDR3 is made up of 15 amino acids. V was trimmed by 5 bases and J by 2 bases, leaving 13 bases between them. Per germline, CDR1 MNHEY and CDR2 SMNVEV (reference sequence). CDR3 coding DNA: TGTGCCAGCAGTCCCACTCCGGGAACCAAAAACATTCAGTACTTC. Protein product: CASSPTPGTKNIQYF.

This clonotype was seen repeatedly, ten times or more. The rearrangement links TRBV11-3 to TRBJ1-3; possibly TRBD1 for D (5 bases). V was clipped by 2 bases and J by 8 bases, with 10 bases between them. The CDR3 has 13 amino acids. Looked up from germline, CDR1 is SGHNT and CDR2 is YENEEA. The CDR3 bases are TGTGCCAGCAGCTTAAACTCGGGGGACACCATATATTTT. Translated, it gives CASSLNSGDTIYF. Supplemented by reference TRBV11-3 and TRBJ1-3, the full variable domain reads EAGVVQSPRYKIIEKKQPVAFWCNPISGHNTLYWYLQNLGQGPELLIRYENEEAVDDSQLPKDRFSAERLKGVDSTLKIQPAELGDSAVYLCASSLNSGDTIYFGEGSWLTVV.

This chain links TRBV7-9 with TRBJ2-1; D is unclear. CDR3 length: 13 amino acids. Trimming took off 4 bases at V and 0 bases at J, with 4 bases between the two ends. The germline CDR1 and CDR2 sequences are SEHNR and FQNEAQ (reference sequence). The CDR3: CASSSSSYNEQFF. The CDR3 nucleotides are TGTGCCAGCAGCTCATCCTCCTACAATGAGCAGTTCTTC. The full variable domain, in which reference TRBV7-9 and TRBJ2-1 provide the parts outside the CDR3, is DTGVSQNPRHKITKRGQNVTFRCDPISEHNRLYWYRQTLGQGPEFLTYFQNEAQLEKSRLLSDRFSAERPKGSFSTLEIQRTEQGDSAMYLCASSSSSYNEQFFGPGTRLTVL.

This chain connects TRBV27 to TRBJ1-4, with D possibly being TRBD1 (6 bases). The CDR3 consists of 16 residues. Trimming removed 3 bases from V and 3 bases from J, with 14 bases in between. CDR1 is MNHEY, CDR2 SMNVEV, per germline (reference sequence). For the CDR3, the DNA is TGTGCCAGCAGTTTGAGCCTACAGGGTGCTAATGAAAAACTGTTTTTT. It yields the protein CASSLSLQGANEKLFF.

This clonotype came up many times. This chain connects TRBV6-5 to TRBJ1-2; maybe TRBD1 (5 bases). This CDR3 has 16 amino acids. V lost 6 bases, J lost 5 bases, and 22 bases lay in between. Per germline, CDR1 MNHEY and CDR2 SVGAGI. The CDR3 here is CASRSEGEIVSYGYTF. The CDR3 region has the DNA TGTGCCAGCAGAAGTGAAGGGGAAATCGTTTCGTATGGCTACACCTTC.

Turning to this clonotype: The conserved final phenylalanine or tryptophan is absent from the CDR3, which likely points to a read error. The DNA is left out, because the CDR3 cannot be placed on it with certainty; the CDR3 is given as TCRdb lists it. The CDR3 loop reads CASSEPLAGEACV. This rearrangement joins TRBV10-1 to TRBJ2-5; TRBD2, as called in the table, went unchecked against the DNA. Germline loops: CDR1 WNHNN, CDR2 SYGVQD (reference sequence). Including both end residues, the CDR3 is 13 amino acids long.

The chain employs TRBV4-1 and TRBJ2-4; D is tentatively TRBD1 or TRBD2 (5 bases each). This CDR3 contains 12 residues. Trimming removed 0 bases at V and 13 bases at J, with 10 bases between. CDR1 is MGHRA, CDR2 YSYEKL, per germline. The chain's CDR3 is CASSQEGTKQYF. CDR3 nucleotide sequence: TGCGCCAGCAGCCAAGAAGGGACGAAACAGTACTTC.

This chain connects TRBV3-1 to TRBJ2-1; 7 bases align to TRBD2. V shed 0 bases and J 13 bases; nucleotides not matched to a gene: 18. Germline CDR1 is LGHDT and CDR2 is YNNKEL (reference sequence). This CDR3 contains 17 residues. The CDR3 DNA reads TGTGCCAGCAGCCAAGATATCCCGTCGGGGGGTAAAGAGACCCAGTTCTTC. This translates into CASSQDIPSGGKETQFF.

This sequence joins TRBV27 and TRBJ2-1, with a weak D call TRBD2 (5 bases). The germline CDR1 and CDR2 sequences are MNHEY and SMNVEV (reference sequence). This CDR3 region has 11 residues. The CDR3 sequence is CETGTYNEQFF. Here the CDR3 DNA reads TGTGAGACGGGGACCTACAATGAGCAGTTCTTC.

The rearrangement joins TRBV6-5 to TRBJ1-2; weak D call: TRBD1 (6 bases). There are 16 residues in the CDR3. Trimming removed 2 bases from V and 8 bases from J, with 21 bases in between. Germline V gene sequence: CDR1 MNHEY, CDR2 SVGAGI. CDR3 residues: CASSYAATGIVEGYTF. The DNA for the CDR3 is TGTGCCAGCAGTTACGCAGCTACAGGGATAGTAGAAGGCTACACCTTC.

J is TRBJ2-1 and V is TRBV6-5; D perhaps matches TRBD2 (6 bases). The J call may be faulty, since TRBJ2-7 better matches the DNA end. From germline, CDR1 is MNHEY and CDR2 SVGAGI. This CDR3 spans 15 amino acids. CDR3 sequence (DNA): TGTGCCAGCAGTTACTCCAACCCGGGAGCGGCCGAGCAGTACTTC. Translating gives CASSYSNPGAAEQYF.

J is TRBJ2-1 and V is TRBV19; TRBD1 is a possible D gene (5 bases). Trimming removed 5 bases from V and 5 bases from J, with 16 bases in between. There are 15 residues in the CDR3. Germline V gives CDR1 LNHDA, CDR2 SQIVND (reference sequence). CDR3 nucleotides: TGTGCCAGTAGTCCGATACCTCTAGGGGACAATGAGCAGTTCTTC. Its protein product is CASSPIPLGDNEQFF.

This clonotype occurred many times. Here the CDR3 reads CASSRDQVPYNYGYTF. CDR3 nucleotides: TGTGCCAGCAGCCGGGACCAAGTACCTTATAACTATGGCTACACCTTC. The chain uses TRBV6-5 and TRBJ1-2; maybe TRBD1 (5 bases). CDR1 and CDR2 (germline): MNHEY, SVGAGI. The CDR3 spans 16 residues. Trimming cost V 6 bases and J 1 base, with 18 bases left between them.

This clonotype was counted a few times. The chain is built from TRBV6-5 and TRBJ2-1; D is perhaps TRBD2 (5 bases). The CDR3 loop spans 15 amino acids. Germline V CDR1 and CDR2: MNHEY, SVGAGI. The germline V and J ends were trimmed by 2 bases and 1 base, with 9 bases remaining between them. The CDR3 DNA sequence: TGTGCCAGCAGTTACGGCGGGTCATCCTACAATGAGCAGTTCTTC. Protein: CASSYGGSSYNEQFF.